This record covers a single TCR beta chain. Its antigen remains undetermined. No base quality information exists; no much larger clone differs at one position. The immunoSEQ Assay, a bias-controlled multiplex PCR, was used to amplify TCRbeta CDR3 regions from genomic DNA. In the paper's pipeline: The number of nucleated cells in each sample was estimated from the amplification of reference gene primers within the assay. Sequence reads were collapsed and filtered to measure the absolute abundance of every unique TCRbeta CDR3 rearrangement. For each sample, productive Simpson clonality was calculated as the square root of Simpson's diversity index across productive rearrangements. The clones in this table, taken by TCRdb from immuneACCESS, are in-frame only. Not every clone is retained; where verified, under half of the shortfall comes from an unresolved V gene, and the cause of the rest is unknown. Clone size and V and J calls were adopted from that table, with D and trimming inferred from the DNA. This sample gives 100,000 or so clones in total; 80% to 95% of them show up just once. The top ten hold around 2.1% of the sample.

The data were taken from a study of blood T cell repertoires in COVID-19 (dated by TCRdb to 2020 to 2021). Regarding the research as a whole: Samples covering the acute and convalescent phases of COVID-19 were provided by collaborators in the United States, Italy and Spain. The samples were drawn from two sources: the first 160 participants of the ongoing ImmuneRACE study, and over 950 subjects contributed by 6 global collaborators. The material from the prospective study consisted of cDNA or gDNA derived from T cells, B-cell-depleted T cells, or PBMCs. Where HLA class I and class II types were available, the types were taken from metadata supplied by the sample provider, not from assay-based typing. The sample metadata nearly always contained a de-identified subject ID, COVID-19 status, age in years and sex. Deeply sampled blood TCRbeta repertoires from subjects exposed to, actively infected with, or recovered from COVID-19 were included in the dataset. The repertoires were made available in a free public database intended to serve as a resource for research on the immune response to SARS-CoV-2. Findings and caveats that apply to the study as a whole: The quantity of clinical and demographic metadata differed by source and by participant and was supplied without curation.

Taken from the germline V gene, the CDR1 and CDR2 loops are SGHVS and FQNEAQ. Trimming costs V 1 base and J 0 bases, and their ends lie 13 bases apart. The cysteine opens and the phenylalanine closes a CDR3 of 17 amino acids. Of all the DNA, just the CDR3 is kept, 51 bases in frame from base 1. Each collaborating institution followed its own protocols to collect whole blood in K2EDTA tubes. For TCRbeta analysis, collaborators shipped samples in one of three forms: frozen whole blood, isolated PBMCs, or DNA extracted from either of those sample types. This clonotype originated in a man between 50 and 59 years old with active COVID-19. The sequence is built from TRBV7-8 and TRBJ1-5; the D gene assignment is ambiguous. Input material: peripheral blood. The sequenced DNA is TGTGCCAGCAGCTTAGTTCTAGGAAGAAGTAGCAATCAGCCCCAGCATTTT. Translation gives CASSLVLGRSSNQPQHF.